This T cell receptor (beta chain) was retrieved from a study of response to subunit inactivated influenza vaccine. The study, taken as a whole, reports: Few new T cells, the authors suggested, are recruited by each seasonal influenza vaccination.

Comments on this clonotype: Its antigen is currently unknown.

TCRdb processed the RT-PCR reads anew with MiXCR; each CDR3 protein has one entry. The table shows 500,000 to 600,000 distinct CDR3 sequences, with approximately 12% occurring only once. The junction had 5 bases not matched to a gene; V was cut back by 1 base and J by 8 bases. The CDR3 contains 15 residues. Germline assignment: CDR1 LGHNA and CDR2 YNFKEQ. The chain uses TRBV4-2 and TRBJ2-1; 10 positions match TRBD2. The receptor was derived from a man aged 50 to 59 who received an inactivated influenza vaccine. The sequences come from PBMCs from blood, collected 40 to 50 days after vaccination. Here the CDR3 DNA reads TGTGCCAGCAGCCAAGTCCCAGCGGGGGGGGATGAGCAGTTCTTC. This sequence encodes CASSQVPAGGDEQFF.